Sequencing of this TCR beta chain was carried out in a study of blood T cell repertoires in COVID-19. Germline lookup yields CDR1 GTSNPN and CDR2 SVGIG (reference sequence). The CDR3 covers 12 residues. The V end was cut by 6 bases, the J end by 4 bases, with 12 bases between. Libraries were prepared by immunoSEQ multiplex PCR; TCRdb keeps only in-frame clonotypes and omits some of them. Seen here are some 70,000 clones, around 70% observed once, and the top ten hold around 20%. V gene TRBV30 combines with J gene TRBJ2-5; no reliable D call. The clonotype was recovered from a man aged 55 to 70 with acute or convalescent COVID-19. The source material was peripheral blood. The CDR3 region has the DNA TGTGCCTGCAGCAGGTCACGAGAGACCCAGTACTTC. It encodes CACSRSRETQYF. The full variable domain, its missing parts supplied by reference TRBV30 and TRBJ2-5, is SQTIHQWPATLVQPVGSPLSLECTVEGTSNPNLYWYRQAAGRGLQLLFYSVGIGQISSEVPQNLSASRPQDRQFILSSKKLLLSDSGFYLCACSRSRETQYFGPGTRLLVL.